The 16 T cell receptor beta chains reported below all come from one sample, sequenced in a study of cytomegalovirus exposure and HLA in healthy donors. Amplification used 60 Vbeta primers and 13 Jbeta primers. Some clones are missing from TCRdb's copy, which holds only in-frame ones; the method was immunoSEQ multiplex PCR. This sample has about 110,000 clones; around 75% occur once, and the top ten carry more than 2%. The sample taken for sequencing was PBMCs. The source is a man aged 40-55 years in good health and CMV-seronegative.

The chain couples TRBV10-3 to TRBJ2-3; D is unresolved. CDR3 size: 12 residues. With 4 bases removed from V and 4 bases from J, the gap between germline ends came to 6 bases. Germline loops: CDR1 ENHRY, CDR2 SYGVKD. The CDR3 region has the DNA TGTGCCATCAGTGTTTCGGCAGATACGCAGTATTTT. Translation: CAISVSADTQYF.

The CDR3 region has the DNA TGTGCCGCCGTTGGAGGCTATGGCTACACCTTC. Protein product: CAAVGGYGYTF. This sequence joins TRBV6-5 and TRBJ1-2; no clear D. The CDR3 is made up of 11 amino acids. CDR1 is MNHEY, CDR2 SVGAGI, per germline. V lost 11 bases, J lost 4 bases, and 11 bases lay in between.

This rearrangement joins TRBV25-1 to TRBJ1-3, with D unresolved. The CDR3 has 14 amino acids. CDR1 and CDR2 (germline): MGHDK, SYGVNS. The V gene lost 4 bases and the J gene lost 1 base, with 8 bases spanning the gap. This CDR3 is CASSAPGSGNTIYF. The CDR3 coding sequence is TGTGCCAGCAGTGCCCCGGGTTCTGGAAACACCATATATTTT.

In its sample, this clone was seen a few times. The V gene is TRBV6-1, the J gene TRBJ2-7; D gene ambiguous. Trimming removed 0 bases from V and 1 base from J, with 10 bases in between. The CDR3 sequence is 15 residues long. Per germline, CDR1 MNHNS and CDR2 SASEGT. DNA for the CDR3: TGTGCCAGCAGTGAAGCCGCAAGTAGTTCCTACGAGCAGTACTTC. This gives the protein CASSEAASSSYEQYF.

The rearrangement links TRBV5-1 to TRBJ2-1, with TRBD1 matching 10 bases. The germline CDR1 and CDR2 sequences are SGHRS and YFSETQ. The junction had 11 bases not matched to a gene; V was cut back by 3 bases and J by 5 bases. This CDR3 spans 17 amino acids. CDR3 DNA sequence: TGCGCCAGCAGCTACCCTCGACAGGGGGCTACAAACAATGAGCAGTTCTTC. This translates into CASSYPRQGATNNEQFF. The full variable domain, in which reference TRBV5-1 and TRBJ2-1 provide the parts outside the CDR3, is KAGVTQTPRYLIKTRGQQVTLSCSPISGHRSVSWYQQTPGQGLQFLFEYFSETQRNKGNFPGRFSGRQFSNSRSEMNVSTLELGDSALYLCASSYPRQGATNNEQFFGPGTRLTVL.

This clone occurred once. The V gene is TRBV11-2, the J gene TRBJ1-2; a possible D gene is TRBD1 (5 bases). The V end was cut by 0 bases, the J end by 7 bases, with 12 bases between. The CDR3 covers 14 residues. Germline assignment: CDR1 SGHAT and CDR2 FQNNGV. The CDR3 DNA reads TGTGCCAGCAGCTTAGATGGAGGGGAAGGTGGCTACACCTTC. It codes for CASSLDGGEGGYTF.

The count of this clone is one. V gene TRBV6-6 combines with J gene TRBJ2-3, with 9 positions matching TRBD1. Per the germline V gene, CDR1 is MNHNY and CDR2 is SVGAGI (reference sequence). This CDR3 comprises 15 residues. Germline trimming cut 6 bases from V and 4 bases from J; bases unmatched to any gene: 8. The CDR3 DNA reads as TGTGCCAGCAGGGGCGTGGGACAGGGAGCAGATACGCAGTATTTT. Translated: CASRGVGQGADTQYF.

V usage is TRBV15 and J usage is TRBJ1-2; 8 bases are shared with TRBD1. V shed 4 bases and J 4 bases; nucleotides not matched to a gene: 11. Germline values: CDR1 LNHNV, CDR2 YYDKDF (reference sequence). This CDR3 has 16 residues. The CDR3 here is CATSIYHFTGGYGYTF. The CDR3 DNA is TGTGCCACCAGCATCTATCACTTTACAGGGGGCTATGGCTACACCTTC.

The chain is built from TRBV15 and TRBJ1-1; D is perhaps TRBD1 (5 bases). Germline V lookup: CDR1 LNHNV, CDR2 YYDKDF (reference sequence). The CDR3 spans 15 residues. Trimming stripped 5 bases from V and 6 bases from J, with 19 bases between. CDR3 residues: CATSLRGRDSPEAFF. CDR3 in DNA: TGTGCCACCAGCCTCCGGGGGAGGGATTCCCCTGAAGCTTTCTTT.

The chain couples TRBV5-6 to TRBJ2-5; 7 bases are shared with TRBD1. This CDR3 is built from 16 residues. V was pared by 3 bases and J by 0 bases, with 8 bases of the junction left unmatched. The germline gives CDR1 SGHDT, CDR2 YYEEEE. Here the CDR3 DNA reads TGTGCCAGCAGCTGGTGGGACAGCCTATACCAAGAGACCCAGTACTTC. Translating gives CASSWWDSLYQETQYF.

The chain has TRBV29-1 and TRBJ2-3, with D unclear. CDR3 length: 12 residues. CDR1 is SQVTM, CDR2 ANQGSEA, per germline. V shed 5 bases and J shed 6 bases, with 12 bases lying between them. CDR3 nucleotides: TGCAGCGTTAAGCCCGCGGCGGATACGCAGTATTTT. Protein sequence: CSVKPAADTQYF.

The V gene is TRBV4-1, the J gene TRBJ1-5, with D unclear. Looked up from germline, CDR1 is MGHRA and CDR2 is YSYEKL. V was clipped by 4 bases and J by 2 bases, with 21 bases between them. The CDR3 extends over 18 amino acids. In nucleotides, the CDR3 is TGCGCCAGCAGCCCGAAATCTGCGACATCCTCCGGCAATCAGCCCCAGCATTTT. Encoded protein: CASSPKSATSSGNQPQHF.

The V and J genes are TRBV14 and TRBJ2-3; 9 bases fit TRBD2. From germline, CDR1 is SGHDN and CDR2 FVKESK. V shed 4 bases, J shed 2 bases, and the junction held 1 base outside the gene matches. The CDR3 covers 14 residues. CDR3 loop: CASSPSGVTDTQYF. CDR3 coding DNA: TGTGCCAGCAGCCCTAGCGGGGTCACAGATACGCAGTATTTT. Using reference TRBV14 and TRBJ2-3 for the parts outside the CDR3, the full variable domain is EAGVTQFPSHSVIEKGQTVTLRCDPISGHDNLYWYRRVMGKEIKFLLHFVKESKQDESGMPNNRFLAERTGGTYSTLKVQPAELEDSGVYFCASSPSGVTDTQYFGPGTRLTVL.

The chain couples TRBV7-2 to TRBJ2-7, with D tentatively TRBD1 (5 bases). This CDR3 has 12 amino acids. CDR1 and CDR2 from the germline V gene are SGHTA and FQGNSA. V was cut by 3 bases and J by 6 bases, with 9 bases left in between. This CDR3 reads CASSFLGLEQYF. The CDR3 DNA sequence: TGTGCCAGCAGCTTCCTGGGGCTCGAGCAGTACTTC.

This chain joins TRBV4-1 and TRBJ1-6, with TRBD1 as a possible D gene (5 bases). The CDR3 runs 15 residues. From germline, CDR1 is MGHRA and CDR2 YSYEKL. V lost 0 bases to trimming and J lost 10 bases, with 13 bases between them. This chain's CDR3 is CASSQDVRARSPLHF. As DNA, the CDR3 is TGCGCCAGCAGCCAAGATGTCAGGGCGCGGTCACCCCTCCACTTT.

The CDR3: CASSGRTGSYPDTQYF. The DNA of the CDR3 is TGTGCCAGCAGCGGGCGGACAGGGTCCTACCCAGATACGCAGTATTTT. The chain carries TRBV9 and TRBJ2-3; the match to TRBD1 covers 8 bases. The CDR3 extends over 16 amino acids. J lost 4 bases, V lost 3 bases, and 10 bases had no gene match. Germline loops: CDR1 SGDLS, CDR2 YYNGEE. Looking up the rest from reference TRBV9 and TRBJ2-3 gives the full variable domain: DSGVTQTPKHLITATGQRVTLRCSPRSGDLSVYWYQQSLDQGLQFLIQYYNGEERAKGNILERFSAQQFPDLHSELNLSSLELGDSALYFCASSGRTGSYPDTQYFGPGTRLTVL.